This T cell receptor (beta chain) was profiled in a study of T cells after yellow fever vaccination. Across the whole study: Fractions low in cell number were prepared with SMART-Seq v4 Ultra Low Input.

Whole-study findings and limits: Most primary-vaccination clones recurred post-booster (roughly 96% CD4, around 86% CD8).

Each CDR3 protein gets one entry after TCRdb re-called the 5' RACE reads with MiXCR. The repertoire holds 300,000 to 350,000 distinct CDR3 sequences, with 3% to 4.5% as singletons. There are 12 residues in the CDR3. V was cut by 0 bases and J by 8 bases, with 7 bases left in between. Germline V gene sequence: CDR1 MNHNY, CDR2 SVGAGI (reference sequence). With regard to this clonotype: The antigen remains unidentified.

This sample comprised PBMCs, obtained 5 days after the yellow fever booster vaccination. This clonotype was sampled from a young man who received the YFV17D yellow fever vaccine. This chain links TRBV6-6 with TRBJ1-1, with D unclear. The CDR3 DNA reads as TGTGCCAGCAGTTACTCGGTCCCCGAAGCTTTCTTT. Translating gives CASSYSVPEAFF.